This TCR beta chain derives from a study of cytomegalovirus exposure and HLA in healthy donors. Study-wide results and caveats: A later analysis linked a missense variant in DCLRE1C to the trimming of TCR beta V and J genes.

Points on this clone: The antigen is undetermined.

It was with 60 Vbeta and 13 Jbeta primers that the PCR ran. TCRdb's table, derived via immunoSEQ multiplex PCR, lists solely in-frame clones and lacks some. The data hold some 130,000 clones, with nearly 80% observed a single time. V gave up 5 bases and J gave up 5 bases; unmatched junction bases: 6. The germline V gene encodes CDR1 SSHAT and CDR2 FNYEAQ (reference sequence). The CDR3 is made up of 15 amino acids. Sequenced material: PBMCs. The rearrangement links TRBV7-7 to TRBJ2-2; TRBD1 agrees at 9 bases. The TCR sequence derives from a man aged 25-40 years in good health and CMV-seronegative. The CDR3 loop reads CASSPGQGKTGELFF. In DNA, the CDR3 is TGTGCCAGCAGCCCGGGACAGGGAAAGACCGGGGAGCTGTTTTTT.